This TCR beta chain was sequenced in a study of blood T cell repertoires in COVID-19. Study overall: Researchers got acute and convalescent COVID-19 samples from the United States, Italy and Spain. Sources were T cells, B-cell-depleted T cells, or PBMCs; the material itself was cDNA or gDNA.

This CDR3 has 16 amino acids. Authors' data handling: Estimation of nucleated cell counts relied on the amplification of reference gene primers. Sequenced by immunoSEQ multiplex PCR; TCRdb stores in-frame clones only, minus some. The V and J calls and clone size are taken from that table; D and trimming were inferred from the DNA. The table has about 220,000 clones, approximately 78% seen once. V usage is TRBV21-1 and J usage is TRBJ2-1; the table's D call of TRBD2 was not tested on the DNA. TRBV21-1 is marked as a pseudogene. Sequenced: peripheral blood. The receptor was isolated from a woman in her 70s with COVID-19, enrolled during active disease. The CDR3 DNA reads TGTGCCAGCACCTGCTCCCCGGGACTAGCGTATAATGAGCAGTTCTTC. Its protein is CASTCSPGLAYNEQFF.